One and the same sample provided the 19 T cell receptor beta chains below, sequenced in a study of Tregs in tolerant kidney transplant recipients. Some clones are missing from TCRdb's copy, which holds only in-frame ones; the method was immunoSEQ multiplex PCR. The listing contains tens of thousands of clones. Related graft donors supplied nonmyeloablative bone marrow transplants, and mixed chimerism was transient. The input for sequencing was CD4+ T cells from blood (PBMCs), taken 24 months after the transplant. Receptor source: a human patient who received a combined kidney and bone marrow transplant. Some T cells may have come from the graft donor.

For this clone: The read stops 3 residues short of the end of the CDR3; the missing end is completed from the germline J gene. This chain joins TRBV5-8 and TRBJ2-6, with D maybe TRBD2 (5 bases). The CDR3 consists of 15 residues. Germline V lookup: CDR1 SGHTS, CDR2 YDEGEE. The V gene lost 0 bases and the J gene lost 4 bases, with 8 bases spanning the gap. The sequenced part of the CDR3 DNA is TGTGCCAGCAGCTTGGGAGGGTTGGGGGCCAACGTC. It translates to CASSLGGLGANV. Given in full, the CDR3 is CASSLGGLGANVLTF.

Note on this clone: The CDR3 is cut off 3 residues early in the read; its end comes from the germline J gene. The rearrangement links TRBV5-1 to TRBJ1-4, with D possibly TRBD1 on 5 matching bases. V gave up 4 bases and J gave up 1 base, with 14 bases separating them. Germline V CDR1 and CDR2: SGHRS, YFSETQ. This CDR3 region has 16 residues. CDR3 residues: CASSLTGLITNEKLFF. The CDR3 bases that were read are TGCGCCAGCAGCCTCACAGGCCTCATAACTAATGAAAAA.

A note on this clone: At one end, the junction sequence differs from germline, possibly due to a read error. Sequencing ends 3 residues short of the CDR3 end; the germline J gene provides the rest. The chain couples TRBV7-7 to TRBJ2-5; 11 nucleotides match TRBD2. The germline CDR1 and CDR2 sequences are SSHAT and FNYEAQ (reference sequence). This CDR3 contains 15 residues. Partial CDR3 DNA: TGTGCTAGCAGCCCACTAGCGGGAGTCATCGAGACC. As protein: CASSPLAGVIET. The whole CDR3 is CASSPLAGVIETQYF. Complete variable domain (other parts from reference TRBV7-7 and TRBJ2-5): GAGVSQSPRYKVTKRGQDVTLRCDPISSHATLYWYQQALGQGPEFLTYFNYEAQPDKSGLPSDRFSAERPEGSISTLTIQRTEQRDSAMYRCASSPLAGVIETQYFGPGTRLLVL.

Comment on this clone: The read comes to an end 3 residues before the CDR3 does, leaving the germline J gene to fill in the end. This rearrangement joins TRBV7-8 to TRBJ2-7, with 8 bases identical to TRBD1. The CDR3 length is 15 residues. Germline assignment: CDR1 SGHVS and CDR2 FQNEAQ. Trimming removed 4 bases from V and 2 bases from J; junction bases left unmatched: 7. CDR3 DNA, as far as it was read: TGTGCCAGCAGCTCCCTGGACAGGGCCCCCTACGAG. It encodes CASSSLDRAPYE. The CDR3 as a whole reads CASSSLDRAPYEQYF.

In regard to this clone: From the germline J gene comes the end of the CDR3, since the read stops 3 residues before it. The V gene is TRBV6-2 or TRBV6-3, the J gene TRBJ2-3, with D tentatively TRBD1 (5 bases). The CDR3 length is 16 residues. Germline V CDR1 and CDR2: MNHEY, SVGEGT. V dropped 5 bases and J dropped 4 bases, with 19 bases sitting between them. CDR3 DNA, as far as it was read: TGTGCCAGCAGTGGCTATGGGCCAGGGTCCCCAGATACG. As protein: CASSGYGPGSPDT. The complete CDR3 reads CASSGYGPGSPDTQYF.

Concerning this clone: The read falls 3 residues short of the CDR3 end, and the missing part is taken from the germline J gene. V gene TRBV7-2 combines with J gene TRBJ2-7; 10 bases match TRBD2. The germline V gene has CDR1 SGHTA and CDR2 FQGNSA. The CDR3 is 15 amino acids. Trimming took 5 bases from V and 0 from J; bases not matched to a gene: 4. CDR3 DNA (partial): TGTGCCAGCAGCCCCGGGACTAGCGACTCCTACGAG. Translation gives CASSPGTSDSYE. The entire CDR3 reads CASSPGTSDSYEQYF. The entire variable domain, with the rest obtained from reference TRBV7-2 and TRBJ2-7, is as follows: GAGVSQSPSNKVTEKGKDVELRCDPISGHTALYWYRQSLGQGLEFLIYFQGNSAPDKSGLPSDRFSAERTGGSVSTLTIQRTQQEDSAVYLCASSPGTSDSYEQYFGPGTRLTVT.

Regarding this clone: The missing CDR3 end, 3 residues past where the read stops, is filled in from the germline J gene. The rearrangement uses TRBV20-1 and TRBJ2-5; TRBD1 matches 7 bases. The CDR3 contains 14 residues. CDR1 DFQATT and CDR2 SNEGSKA come from the germline V gene (reference sequence). Unmatched junction bases numbered 10, after V lost 6 bases and J lost 3 bases. Partial CDR3 DNA: TGCAGTGCCCCCCCTCCAGGGGGTAAAGAGACC. Translated, it gives CSAPPPGGKET. The whole CDR3 sequence reads CSAPPPGGKETQYF.

Turning to this clone: The missing CDR3 end, 3 residues past where the read stops, is filled in from the germline J gene. The chain recombines TRBV19 with TRBJ1-2; 7 nucleotides agree with TRBD1. The V and J ends lost 3 bases and 2 bases, in that order; junction bases with no gene match: 6. The V gene's germline CDR1 is LNHDA and CDR2 SQIVND (reference sequence). The CDR3 sequence is 15 residues long. CDR3 region: CASSMGQGVNYGYTF. CDR3 DNA, as far as it was read: TGTGCCAGTAGTATGGGGCAGGGGGTGAACTATGGC.

Notes on this clone: The read falls 3 residues short of the CDR3 end, and the missing part is taken from the germline J gene. The chain couples TRBV4-1 to TRBJ1-5; 7 bases align to TRBD1. V was clipped by 4 bases and J by 7 bases; unmatched bases: 7. Looked up from germline, CDR1 is MGHRA and CDR2 is YSYEKL. CDR3 size: 14 residues. The covered CDR3 bases are TGCGCCAGCAGCCCCCGACAGGGCGGGCAGCCC. Its protein product is CASSPRQGGQP. From start to end, the CDR3 is CASSPRQGGQPQHF.

Of note for this clone: The CDR3 is cut off 3 residues early in the read; its end comes from the germline J gene. The gene calls are TRBV7-2 and TRBJ2-3; possibly TRBD2 for D (5 bases). Germline-derived CDR1 and CDR2 are SGHTA and FQGNSA. With 1 base removed from V and 3 bases from J, the gap between germline ends came to 11 bases. The CDR3 spans 15 residues. CDR3 sequence reads: CASSLVRGETDTQYF. CDR3 bases read: TGTGCCAGCAGCTTAGTACGGGGAGAAACAGATACG.

Concerning this clone: The read gets to within 3 residues of the CDR3 end, and the germline J gene fills in the rest. V and J are TRBV5-4 and TRBJ1-1; D gene uncertain. CDR1 and CDR2 (germline): SGHNT, YYREEE (reference sequence). V gave up 0 bases and J gave up 0 bases, with 6 bases separating them. CDR3 length: 14 residues. The CDR3 sequence: CASSLVPLNTEAFF. The sequenced part of the CDR3 DNA is TGTGCCAGCAGCTTGGTTCCTTTGAACACTGAA.

As for this clone: The read terminates 3 residues ahead of where the CDR3 ends, so the germline J gene completes it. The chain links TRBV7-8 to TRBJ2-5; D is ambiguous. The CDR3 contains 13 residues. V was trimmed by 4 bases and J by 0 bases, leaving 6 bases between them. Germline loops: CDR1 SGHVS, CDR2 FQNEAQ. The DNA read from the CDR3 is TGTGCCAGCAGCTACCAGTACCAAGAGACC. It encodes CASSYQYQET. The whole CDR3 protein reads CASSYQYQETQYF.

Worth noting for this clone: The CDR3 extends 3 residues past the end of the read, so its final part is completed from the germline J gene. The chain joins TRBV20-1 to TRBJ2-7, with 14 bases that match TRBD2. The V and J ends lost 3 bases and 5 bases, in that order; junction bases with no gene match: 6. CDR3 length equals 15 residues. Germline CDR1 DFQATT, CDR2 SNEGSKA (reference sequence). The DNA read from the CDR3 is TGCAGTGCTAGGGCTGGACTAGCGGGAGGCAACGAG. This codes for CSARAGLAGGNE. The entire CDR3 protein is CSARAGLAGGNEQYF.

For this clone: The read ends 3 residues before the CDR3 terminus; that terminus is restored from the germline J gene. The chain is built from TRBV5-6 and TRBJ2-7; D is possibly TRBD1 (5 bases). CDR1 SGHDT and CDR2 YYEEEE come from the germline V gene. There are 13 residues in the CDR3. Trimming cost V 0 bases and J 6 bases, with 10 bases left between them. CDR3: CASSLGAGFEQYF. The covered CDR3 bases are TGTGCCAGCAGCTTGGGGGCAGGGTTCGAG.

In the case of this clone: The sequenced fragment ends 3 residues before the CDR3 boundary, so the rest is inferred from the germline J gene. The genes are TRBV5-8 and TRBJ2-2; a possible D gene is TRBD1 (6 bases). CDR3 size: 15 residues. In germline, CDR1 is SGHTS, CDR2 YDEGEE. Trimming pared 3 bases from V and 4 bases from J, leaving 13 bases between. The CDR3 sequence: CASSSQGTSTGELFF. The CDR3 bases that were read are TGTGCCAGCAGCTCACAGGGTACCAGCACCGGGGAG. Variable domain in full (rest from reference TRBV5-8 and TRBJ2-2): EAGVTQSPTHLIKTRGQQATLRCSPISGHTSVYWYQQALGLGLQFLLWYDEGEERNRGNFPPRFSGRQFPNYSSELNVNALELEDSALYLCASSSQGTSTGELFFGEGSRLTVL.

CDR3 DNA, as far as it was read: TGCAGTGCCCAGCGGGGGCGTTACGAG. Translated, it gives CSAQRGRYE. In full, the CDR3 is CSAQRGRYEQYF. The genes are TRBV20-1 and TRBJ2-7; 8 bases are shared with TRBD2. The read ends 3 residues early relative to the CDR3; the germline J gene fills the gap. V gave up 6 bases and J gave up 4 bases; unmatched junction bases: 5. The CDR3 covers 12 residues. The germline V gene has CDR1 DFQATT and CDR2 SNEGSKA (reference sequence).

Notes on this clone: Read data end 3 residues before the CDR3 end; the end is taken from the germline J gene. The chain has TRBV18 and TRBJ2-5; the match to TRBD1 covers 9 bases. V was pared by 4 bases and J by 5 bases, with 8 bases of the junction left unmatched. Looked up from germline, CDR1 is KGHSH and CDR2 is LQKENI. There are 15 residues in the CDR3. The CDR3 reads CASSLSGQGLETQYF. The sequenced CDR3 bases are TGTGCCAGCTCACTATCTGGACAGGGGTTGGAGACC.

With regard to this clone: The CDR3 end is not reached by the read, which stops 3 residues before it; the germline J gene fills it in. J is TRBJ1-5 and V is TRBV5-1; TRBD1 matches at 7 bases. The CDR3 extends over 15 amino acids. The germline V gene encodes CDR1 SGHRS and CDR2 YFSETQ. The trim removed 4 bases at V and 2 bases at J, leaving 6 bases unmatched. The CDR3 loop is CASSVTGEGNQPQHF. The CDR3 DNA, read in part, is TGCGCCAGCAGCGTCACAGGGGAGGGCAATCAGCCC.

For this clone: The read ends 3 residues shy of where the CDR3 ends; the end is completed using the germline J gene. The chain employs TRBV20-1 and TRBJ1-1, with TRBD1 matching 10 bases. The CDR3 contains 14 residues. V lost 3 bases to trimming and J lost 5 bases; unmatched junction nucleotides: 6. Germline loops: CDR1 DFQATT, CDR2 SNEGSKA (reference sequence). CDR3: CSARSGQGKTEAFF. Partial CDR3 DNA: TGCAGTGCTAGGTCGGGACAGGGGAAAACTGAA.